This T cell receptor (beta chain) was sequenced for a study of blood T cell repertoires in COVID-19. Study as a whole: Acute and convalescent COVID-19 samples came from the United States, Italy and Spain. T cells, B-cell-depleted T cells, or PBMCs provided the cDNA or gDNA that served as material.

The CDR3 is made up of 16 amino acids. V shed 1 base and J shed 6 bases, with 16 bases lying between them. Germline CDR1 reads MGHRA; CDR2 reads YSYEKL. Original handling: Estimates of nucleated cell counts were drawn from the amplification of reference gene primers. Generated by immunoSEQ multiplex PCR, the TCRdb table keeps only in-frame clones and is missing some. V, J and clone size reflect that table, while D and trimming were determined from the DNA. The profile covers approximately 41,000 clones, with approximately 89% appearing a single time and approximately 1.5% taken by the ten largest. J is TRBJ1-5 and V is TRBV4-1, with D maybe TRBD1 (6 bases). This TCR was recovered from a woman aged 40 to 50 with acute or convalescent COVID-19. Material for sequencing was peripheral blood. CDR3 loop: CASSQVSRGGSQPQHF. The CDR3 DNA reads TGCGCCAGCAGCCAAGTATCCAGGGGAGGGAGTCAGCCCCAGCATTTT.